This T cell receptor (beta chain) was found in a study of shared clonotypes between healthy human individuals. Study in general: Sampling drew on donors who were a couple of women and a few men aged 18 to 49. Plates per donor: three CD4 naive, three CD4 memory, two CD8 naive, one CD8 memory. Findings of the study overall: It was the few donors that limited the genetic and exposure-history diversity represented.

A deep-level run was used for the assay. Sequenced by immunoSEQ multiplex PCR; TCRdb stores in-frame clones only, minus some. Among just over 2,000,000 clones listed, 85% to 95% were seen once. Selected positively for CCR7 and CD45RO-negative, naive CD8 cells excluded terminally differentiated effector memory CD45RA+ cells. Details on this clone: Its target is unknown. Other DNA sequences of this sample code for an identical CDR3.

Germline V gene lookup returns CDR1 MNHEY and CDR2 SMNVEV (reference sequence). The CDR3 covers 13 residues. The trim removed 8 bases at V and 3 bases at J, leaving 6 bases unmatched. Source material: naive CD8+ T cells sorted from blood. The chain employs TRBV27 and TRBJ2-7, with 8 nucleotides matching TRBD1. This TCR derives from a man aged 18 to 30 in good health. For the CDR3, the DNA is TGTGCCAGCTCCCCCGGGACAGGCTACGAGCAGTACTTC. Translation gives CASSPGTGYEQYF.